This is a list of T cell receptor beta chains from one sample in a study of T-cell memory formation after mild COVID-19. TCRdb reprocessed the 5' RACE reads via MiXCR and lists one record per CDR3 protein. The repertoire holds 310,000 or so distinct CDR3 sequences, with around 15% as singletons. Sequencing was done on a sample of PBMCs or a T cell subset sorted from them (not recorded which). The receptors shown here come from a young man who had mild COVID-19 (a few samples of this study predate the infection). Cell type and time point are not known. The CDR3 runs from the conserved cysteine through the conserved F or W. D genes are given only for firm matches.

CDR3 protein: CASSLRIGGGVDVLTF; V gene: TRBV5-6; J gene: TRBJ2-6; D gene: NA
CDR3 protein: CASSQVGPTVRHEQYF; V gene: TRBV3-1; J gene: TRBJ2-7; D gene: NA
CDR3 protein: CASQKLELETQYF; V gene: TRBV10-2; J gene: TRBJ2-5; D gene: NA
CDR3 protein: CASRPGQGREKLFF; V gene: TRBV12-3/TRBV12-4; J gene: TRBJ1-4; D gene: TRBD1
CDR3 protein: CASSLSGLYTDTQYF; V gene: TRBV7-8; J gene: TRBJ2-3; D gene: NA
CDR3 protein: CASIRGSRAEDEQFF; V gene: TRBV5-1; J gene: TRBJ2-1; D gene: TRBD1
CDR3 protein: CASSLDKPNEQFF; V gene: TRBV11-2; J gene: TRBJ2-1; D gene: NA
CDR3 protein: CATSDRGNYGYTF; V gene: TRBV6-5; J gene: TRBJ1-2; D gene: TRBD1
CDR3 protein: CASAPRGHWTQYF; V gene: TRBV6-2/TRBV6-3; J gene: TRBJ2-5; D gene: NA
CDR3 protein: CASGLSQGGHEQFF; V gene: TRBV27; J gene: TRBJ2-1; D gene: NA
CDR3 protein: CASSFSSGEYNEQFF; V gene: TRBV5-1; J gene: TRBJ2-1; D gene: TRBD2
CDR3 protein: CATSRDLIGGNTIYF; V gene: TRBV15; J gene: TRBJ1-3; D gene: NA
CDR3 protein: CASSQQGMIEKLFF; V gene: TRBV4-1; J gene: TRBJ1-4; D gene: NA
CDR3 protein: CASSLGGSLSSYNEQFF; V gene: TRBV7-2; J gene: TRBJ2-1; D gene: NA
CDR3 protein: CASSEPGTGGKDTQYF; V gene: TRBV25-1; J gene: TRBJ2-3; D gene: TRBD1
CDR3 protein: CASSQSDRGVGNTIYF; V gene: TRBV3-1; J gene: TRBJ1-3; D gene: TRBD1
CDR3 protein: CASSQVNGNTGELFF; V gene: TRBV4-3; J gene: TRBJ2-2; D gene: NA
CDR3 protein: CATSPRGGETQYF; V gene: TRBV15; J gene: TRBJ2-5; D gene: NA
CDR3 protein: CASTLAQGFTDTQYF; V gene: TRBV28; J gene: TRBJ2-3; D gene: NA
CDR3 protein: CASSQDITGKEAFF; V gene: TRBV4-2; J gene: TRBJ1-1; D gene: NA
CDR3 protein: CASSLGPESGYTF; V gene: TRBV7-9; J gene: TRBJ1-2; D gene: NA
CDR3 protein: CASSLTWPDSPLHF; V gene: TRBV7-2; J gene: TRBJ1-6; D gene: NA
CDR3 protein: CASSLFGGGGTDTQYF; V gene: TRBV12-3/TRBV12-4; J gene: TRBJ2-3; D gene: TRBD2
CDR3 protein: CASSLDFQDRGQPQHF; V gene: TRBV5-1; J gene: TRBJ1-5; D gene: TRBD1
CDR3 protein: CASSLTLVDTQYF; V gene: TRBV7-7; J gene: TRBJ2-3; D gene: NA
CDR3 protein: CASSIETGGYNEQFF; V gene: TRBV19; J gene: TRBJ2-1; D gene: TRBD2
CDR3 protein: CASSIIAGGDTQYF; V gene: TRBV5-1; J gene: TRBJ2-3; D gene: TRBD2
CDR3 protein: CASSEAGSNEQFF; V gene: TRBV2; J gene: TRBJ2-1; D gene: NA
CDR3 protein: CASSGTGTRYTF; V gene: TRBV9; J gene: TRBJ1-2; D gene: TRBD1
CDR3 protein: CASSYSTGGQSTEAFF; V gene: TRBV6-2/TRBV6-3; J gene: TRBJ1-1; D gene: NA
CDR3 protein: CASSPRVHEQFF; V gene: TRBV3-1; J gene: TRBJ2-1; D gene: NA
CDR3 protein: CASSLARVGIDTQYF; V gene: TRBV5-4; J gene: TRBJ2-3; D gene: NA
CDR3 protein: CSVQTGDSNQPQHF; V gene: TRBV29-1; J gene: TRBJ1-5; D gene: NA
CDR3 protein: CSVGGEVVYNEQFF; V gene: TRBV29-1; J gene: TRBJ2-1; D gene: NA
CDR3 protein: CASSQLRGTGYNSPLHF; V gene: TRBV3-1; J gene: TRBJ1-6; D gene: TRBD1
CDR3 protein: CASSLGVFAASYEQYF; V gene: TRBV5-1; J gene: TRBJ2-7; D gene: NA
CDR3 protein: CASRASGYNEQFF; V gene: TRBV7-3; J gene: TRBJ2-1; D gene: TRBD2